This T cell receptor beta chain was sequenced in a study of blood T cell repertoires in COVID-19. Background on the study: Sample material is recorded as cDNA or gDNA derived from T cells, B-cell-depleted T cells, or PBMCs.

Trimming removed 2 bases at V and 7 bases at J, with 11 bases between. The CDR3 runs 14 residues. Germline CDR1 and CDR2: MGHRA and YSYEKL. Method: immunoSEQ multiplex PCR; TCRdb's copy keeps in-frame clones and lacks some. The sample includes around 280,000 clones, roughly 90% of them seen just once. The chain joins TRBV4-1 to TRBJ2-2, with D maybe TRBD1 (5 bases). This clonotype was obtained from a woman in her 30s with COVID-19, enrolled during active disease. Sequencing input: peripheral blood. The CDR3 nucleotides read TGCGCCAGCAGCCAAACAGGTCTGGGCGGGGAGCTGTTTTTT. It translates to CASSQTGLGGELFF.